One and the same sample provided the 13 T cell receptor beta chains below, sequenced in a study of CD8 T cells in ankylosing spondylitis (dated by TCRdb to about 2017). General findings and caveats noted by the study authors: Blood from ankylosing spondylitis patients appeared to be characterized by a TCR beta motif composed of eight highly homologous amino acid variants.

These receptors have no known antigen. Library construction relied on 5' RACE. The reads were generated on an Illumina HiSeq 2500. TCRdb trimmed the raw reads at Q25, called clones with MiXCR and kept productive beta chains. Rows with one shared CDR3 protein collapse into an entry with the most common genes and DNA. The sample includes around 430,000 distinct CDR3 sequences, with roughly 15% observed a single time. Just over 1% of the sample belongs to the ten largest clones. Sequenced material: blood, either unsorted or a sorted T cell fraction (not recorded which). All receptors come from a male donor with ankylosing spondylitis.

CDR3 in DNA: TGTGCCATCAGTTTGGGGACAGGGGCATATGAGCAGTTCTTC. This translates into CAISLGTGAYEQFF. The chain combines TRBV10-3 with TRBJ2-1, with 10 bases fitting TRBD1. J lost 8 bases, V lost 5 bases, and 6 bases had no gene match. The germline CDR1 and CDR2 sequences are ENHRY and SYGVKD. The CDR3 has 14 residues.

This chain connects TRBV20-1 to TRBJ2-2; no clear D gene. Trimming pared 1 base from V and 3 bases from J, leaving 15 bases between. The CDR3 consists of 16 residues. In germline, CDR1 is DFQATT, CDR2 SNEGSKA (reference sequence). The CDR3, as DNA: TGCAGTGCTAGAGTGACAATCCGGCCGGACACCGGGGAGCTGTTTTTT. Translation gives CSARVTIRPDTGELFF.

The chain links TRBV2 to TRBJ2-7; 10 positions match TRBD1. The CDR3 has 14 residues. Germline V CDR1 and CDR2: SNHLY, FYNNEI. Losses at the gene ends were 6 bases for V and 1 base for J; bases not matched to a gene: 3. CDR3 DNA sequence: TGTGCCAGCAGGTGGGGACAGGGGTCCTACGAGCAGTACTTC. The encoded protein is CASRWGQGSYEQYF. Drawing the rest from reference TRBV2 and TRBJ2-7, the complete variable domain is EPEVTQTPSHQVTQMGQEVILRCVPISNHLYFYWYRQILGQKVEFLVSFYNNEISEKSEIFDDQFSVERPDGSNFTLKIRSTKLEDSAMYFCASRWGQGSYEQYFGPGTRLTVT.

This clonotype appeared a few times. This chain uses TRBV16 with TRBJ2-4; 8 bases agree with TRBD2. V lost 1 base to trimming and J lost 8 bases; unmatched junction nucleotides: 13. There are 17 residues in the CDR3. CDR1 and CDR2 (germline): KGHSY, FQNENV. CDR3 sequence reads: CASSQLGLAGPQHIQYF. CDR3 bases: TGTGCCAGCAGCCAATTGGGTCTAGCGGGCCCCCAACACATTCAGTACTTC.

This clonotype appeared a few times. CDR3 bases: TGCAGTGCTAGAGTTGCCTTGGGGTCCTACGAGCAGTACTTC. This encodes CSARVALGSYEQYF. The chain has TRBV20-1 and TRBJ2-7; D remains unclear. Looked up from germline, CDR1 is DFQATT and CDR2 is SNEGSKA (reference sequence). CDR3 length equals 14 residues. Trimming cost V 1 base and J 1 base, with 11 bases left between them.

This chain links TRBV6-5 with TRBJ2-1; TRBD1 matches 7 bases. CDR3 length equals 16 residues. Germline lookup yields CDR1 MNHEY and CDR2 SVGAGI. After removal of 2 bases from V and 4 bases from J, the junction contained 8 bases not matched to a gene. CDR3 residues: CASSYGTGAPYNEQFF. CDR3 nucleotide sequence: TGTGCCAGCAGTTACGGTACAGGGGCGCCGTACAATGAGCAGTTCTTC.

The V call is TRBV28, the J call TRBJ2-2, with 7 bases that match TRBD2. Looked up from germline, CDR1 is MDHEN and CDR2 is SYDVKM. V lost 7 bases and J lost 3; bases outside the gene matches: 8. CDR3 length: 15 residues. The CDR3 bases are TGTGCCAGCACCCAGATGGGGAGGGACACCGGGGAGCTGTTTTTT. This gives the protein CASTQMGRDTGELFF.

The rearrangement links TRBV6-1 to TRBJ1-2, with 7 bases lining up with TRBD1. This CDR3 is 14 amino acids long. Germline V gives CDR1 MNHNS, CDR2 SASEGT. Trimming cost V 5 bases and J 4 bases; bases outside gene matches: 7. CDR3 loop: CASSQDRVAYGYTF. CDR3 nucleotide sequence: TGTGCCAGCAGTCAAGACAGGGTGGCCTATGGCTACACCTTC.

The J gene is TRBJ1-1, the V gene TRBV7-8; D might be TRBD1 (6 bases). This CDR3 contains 16 residues. Germline V lookup: CDR1 SGHVS, CDR2 FQNEAQ. V lost 5 bases and J lost 5, with 21 bases in between. The CDR3 loop reads CASSARGGGRLTEAFF. The CDR3 DNA reads as TGTGCCAGCAGCGCCCGCGGTGGGGGGCGTTTGACTGAAGCTTTCTTT.

The chain joins TRBV12-3 or TRBV12-4 to TRBJ2-5, with 7 bases aligning to TRBD1. V lost 6 bases, J lost 6 bases, and 7 bases stayed unmatched. The length of the CDR3 is 13 residues. CDR3: CASREQGSQTQYF. CDR3 in DNA: TGTGCCAGCAGGGAACAGGGGTCACAGACCCAGTACTTC.

This clonotype was counted only a few times. The chain is built from TRBV5-1 and TRBJ1-5; tentatively, D is TRBD1 (6 bases). CDR1 is SGHRS and CDR2 is YFSETQ in the germline V gene. Trimming removed 8 bases from V and 5 bases from J, with 17 bases in between. The CDR3 length is 14 residues. CDR3 DNA: TGCGCCAGACCCGGAAGGGGGTCCGATCAGCCCCAGCATTTT. Its protein is CARPGRGSDQPQHF.

V and J are TRBV29-1 and TRBJ2-5; D uncertain. In germline, CDR1 is SQVTM, CDR2 ANQGSEA. This CDR3 has 14 amino acids. Trimming pared 5 bases from V and 7 bases from J, leaving 20 bases between. The CDR3 reads CSVPQTPVSGTQYF. The CDR3 nucleotides are TGCAGCGTTCCCCAAACCCCGGTGTCGGGGACCCAGTACTTC. The full variable domain, in which reference TRBV29-1 and TRBJ2-5 provide the parts outside the CDR3, is SAVISQKPSRDICQRGTSLTIQCQVDSQVTMMFWYRQQPGQSLTLIATANQGSEATYESGFVIDKFPISRPNLTFSTLTVSNMSPEDSSIYLCSVPQTPVSGTQYFGPGTRLLVL.

V and J are TRBV9 and TRBJ2-2; 9 bases align to TRBD2. From germline, CDR1 is SGDLS and CDR2 YYNGEE. V was clipped by 4 bases and J by 6 bases; unmatched bases: 10. The CDR3 loop spans 16 amino acids. The CDR3 loop is CASSTSAGGKAGELFF. In DNA form, the CDR3 reads TGTGCCAGCAGCACATCAGCGGGGGGCAAAGCCGGGGAGCTGTTTTTT.